The rows below give T cell receptor beta chains drawn from one sample of a study of spatial heterogeneity in lung cancer. TCRdb redid the calling of the 5' RACE reads with MiXCR, one entry per CDR3 protein. Of under 15,000 distinct CDR3 sequences detected, more than 13% appear once; the ten largest clones hold roughly 2.3%. The sample in question was PBMCs, obtained at surgery. Source of these receptors: a female donor with early-stage non-small cell lung cancer. The conserved cysteine and the conserved F or W are not part of the CDR3 here. The order of the fields is V gene, J gene, CDR3 protein.

V: TRBV7-6
J: TRBJ1-4
CDR3: ASSLAEGGELF

V: TRBV29-1
J: TRBJ1-2
CDR3: SVEPPSGQGINGYT

V: TRBV7-2
J: TRBJ2-3
CDR3: ASSSLGVGGTDTQY

V: TRBV10-3
J: TRBJ2-3
CDR3: AISESEQGWADTQY

V: TRBV30
J: TRBJ2-3
CDR3: AWRKGVWGGTDTQY

V: TRBV3-1
J: TRBJ1-3
CDR3: ASSPTSGADGNTIY

V: TRBV20-1
J: TRBJ2-5
CDR3: SAEGDQETQY

V: TRBV28
J: TRBJ2-1
CDR3: ASSFVQGTNEQF

V: TRBV7-9
J: TRBJ2-7
CDR3: ASSWVFNEQY

V: TRBV29-1
J: TRBJ1-1
CDR3: SVGTPMNTEAF